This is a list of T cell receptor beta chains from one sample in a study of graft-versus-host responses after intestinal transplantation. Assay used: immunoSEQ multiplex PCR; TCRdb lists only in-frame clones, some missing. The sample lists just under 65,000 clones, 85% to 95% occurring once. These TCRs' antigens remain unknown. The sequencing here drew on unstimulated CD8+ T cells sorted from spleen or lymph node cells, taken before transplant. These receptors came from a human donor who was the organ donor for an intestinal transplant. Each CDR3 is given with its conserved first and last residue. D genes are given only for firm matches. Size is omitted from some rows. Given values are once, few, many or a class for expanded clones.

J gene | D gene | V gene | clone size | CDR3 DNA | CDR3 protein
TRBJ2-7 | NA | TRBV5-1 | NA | TGCGCCAGCAGTCAGCGAAGTTGGGACGAGCAGTACTTC | CASSQRSWDEQYF
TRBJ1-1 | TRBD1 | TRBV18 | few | TGTGCCAGCTCAGCCGGGACAGAAAGAAGACGGGCTTTCTTT | CASSAGTERRRAFF
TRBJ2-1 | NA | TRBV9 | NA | TGTGCCAGCAGCGTAGTATTATGGGAGGGGGGGAATGAGCAGTTCTTC | CASSVVLWEGGNEQFF
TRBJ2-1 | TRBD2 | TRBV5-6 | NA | TGTGCCAGCAGCTTGGGACTAGCGGCCGGCAATGAGCAGTTCTTC | CASSLGLAAGNEQFF
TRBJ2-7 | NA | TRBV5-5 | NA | TGTGCCAGCAGCTATGCCGGGGGGCCCTACGAGCAGTACTTC | CASSYAGGPYEQYF
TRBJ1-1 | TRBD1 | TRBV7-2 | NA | TGTGCCAGCAGCATGGGACAGGGGGGAGGAAATGAGGAAGCTTTCTTT | CASSMGQGGGNEEAFF
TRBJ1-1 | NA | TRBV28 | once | TGTGCCAGCAGCCTTTTCAGGGGTAAGGGCACTGAAGCTTTCTTT | CASSLFRGKGTEAFF
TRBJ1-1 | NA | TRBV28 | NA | TGTGCCAGCAGTTTATTCTGGAGCGGGGGAACTGAAGCTTTCTTT | CASSLFWSGGTEAFF
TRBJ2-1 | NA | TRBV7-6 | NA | TGTGCCAGCAGGGTAATAGCGGCTAACAATGAGCAGTTCTTC | CASRVIAANNEQFF
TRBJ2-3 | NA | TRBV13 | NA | TGTGCCAGCGGCCCTTCTTCGAGGGAAGATACGCAGTATTTT | CASGPSSREDTQYF
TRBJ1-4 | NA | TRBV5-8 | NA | TGTGCCAGCAGCCCCCCCGGGGAGGGTTATGAAAAACTGTTTTTT | CASSPPGEGYEKLFF
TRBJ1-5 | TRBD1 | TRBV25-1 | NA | TGTGCCACCGGCGACAGGGGGGATAGCAATCAGCCCCAGCATTTT | CATGDRGDSNQPQHF
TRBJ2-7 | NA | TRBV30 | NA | TGTGCCTGGACGGGAACCTACGAGCAGTACTTC | CAWTGTYEQYF
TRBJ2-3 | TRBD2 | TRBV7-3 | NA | TGTGCCAGCAGCTTAAACCTAGCGGGAGGAACAGATACGCAGTATTTT | CASSLNLAGGTDTQYF
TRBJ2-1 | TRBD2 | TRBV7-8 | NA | TGTGCCAGCAGCTTAGCGCGGACTAGCGGGAGCTACAATGAGCAGTTCTTC | CASSLARTSGSYNEQFF
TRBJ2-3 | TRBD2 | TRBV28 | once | TGTGCCAGCAGTTTGAGGGAGGGAAGCACAGATACGCAGTATTTT | CASSLREGSTDTQYF
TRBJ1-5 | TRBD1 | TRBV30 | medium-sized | TGTGCCTGGAGTGTGACAGGGGGACATCAGCCCCAGCATTTT | CAWSVTGGHQPQHF
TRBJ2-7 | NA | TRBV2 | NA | TGTGCCAGCAATTTCGGAGACCCCTCCTACGAGCAGTACTTC | CASNFGDPSYEQYF
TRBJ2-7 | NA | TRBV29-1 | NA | TGCAGCGAGGAGGATCTAGCGCGACCCGTCGAGCAGTACTTC | CSEEDLARPVEQYF
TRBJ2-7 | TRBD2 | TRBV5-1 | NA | TGCGCCAGCAGCCGGGGACTAGCGGGAGGTCGGGAGCAGTACTTC | CASSRGLAGGREQYF
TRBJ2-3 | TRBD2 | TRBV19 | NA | TGTGCCAGTAGTATGGGGGGTAGCGGGCTTACAGATACGCAGTATTTT | CASSMGGSGLTDTQYF
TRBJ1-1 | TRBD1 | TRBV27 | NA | TGTGCCAGCAGTTTGCTCCGGACAGGTTACCCTGAAGCTTTCTTT | CASSLLRTGYPEAFF
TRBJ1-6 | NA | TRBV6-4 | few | TGTGCCAGCAGTGACTCGACAAATTCACCCCTCCACTTT | CASSDSTNSPLHF
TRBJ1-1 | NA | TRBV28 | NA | TGTGCCAGCAGTTTATGGAGGGCCCCCTGGGGTGCGTTTGTAACTGAAGCTTTCTTT | CASSLWRAPWGAFVTEAFF
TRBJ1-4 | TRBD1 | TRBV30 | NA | TGTGCCTGGAGTGGAGGGACAGGGGACCTAGAAAAACTGTTTTTT | CAWSGGTGDLEKLFF
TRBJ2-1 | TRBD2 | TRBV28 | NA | TGTGCCAGTAGGTTAGCGGGAGGGCCCAATGAGCAGTTCTTC | CASRLAGGPNEQFF
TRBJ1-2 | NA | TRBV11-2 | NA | TGTGCCAGCAGCTTCCGCAGGCCTGGCTACACCTTC | CASSFRRPGYTF
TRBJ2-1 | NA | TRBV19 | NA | TGTGCCAGTAGTATAGATCAAATCCGCTTGAGCTCCTACAATGAGCAGTTCTTC | CASSIDQIRLSSYNEQFF
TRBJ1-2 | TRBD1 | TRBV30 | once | TGTGCCTGGAGTGACCAGGGGGCGGGATATGGCTACACCTTC | CAWSDQGAGYGYTF
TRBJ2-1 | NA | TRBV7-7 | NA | TGTGCTAGCAGCTTAGACTCACGGTATGAGCAGTTCTTC | CASSLDSRYEQFF
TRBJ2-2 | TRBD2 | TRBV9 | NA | TGTGCCAGCAGCGTAGACCCGCTGGATAGCGGGGACACCGGGGAGCTGTTTTTT | CASSVDPLDSGDTGELFF
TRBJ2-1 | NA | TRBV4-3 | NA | TGCGCCAGCAGCCTCGGCCTAGCGCGTAATACAGGCAATGAGCAGTTCTTC | CASSLGLARNTGNEQFF
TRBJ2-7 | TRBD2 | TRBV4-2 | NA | TGTGCCAGCAGCCAAGAGGGGGCTAGCGGGACCACCTACGAGCAGTACTTC | CASSQEGASGTTYEQYF
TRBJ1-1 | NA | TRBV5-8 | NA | TGTGCCAGCAGTTTGGAGCTAGTAGGCACTGAAGCTTTCTTT | CASSLELVGTEAFF
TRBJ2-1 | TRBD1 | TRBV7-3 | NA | TGTGCCAGCAGCCCAGGACAGGGGGTGGGTAATGAGCAGTTCTTC | CASSPGQGVGNEQFF
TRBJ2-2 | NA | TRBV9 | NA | TGTGCCAGCAGCGTATCCCCTAACACTAGTCTGACGACCGGGGAGCTGTTTTTT | CASSVSPNTSLTTGELFF
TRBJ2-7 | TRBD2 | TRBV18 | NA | TGTGCCAGCTCACCTATTTTAGCGGGAGAACTGGACGAGCAGTACTTC | CASSPILAGELDEQYF
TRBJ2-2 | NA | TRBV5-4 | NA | TGTGCCAGCAGCTCCTATTACGGGACTAACACCGGGGAGCTGTTTTTT | CASSSYYGTNTGELFF
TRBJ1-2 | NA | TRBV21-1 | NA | TGTGCCATAGGGGGTGAAAATGGCTACACCTTC | CAIGGENGYTF
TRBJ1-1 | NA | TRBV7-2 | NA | TGTGCCAGCACTTATTTGGGCTGGGCGGGGCTTGAAGCTTTCTTT | CASTYLGWAGLEAFF
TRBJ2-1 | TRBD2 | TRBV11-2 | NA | TGTGCCAGCAGCTTACAGCTAGCGGGAGGTGTCCACAATGAGCAGTTCTTC | CASSLQLAGGVHNEQFF
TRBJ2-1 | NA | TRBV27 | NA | TGTGCCAGCAGTATCACTAGTGCTCTCTACAATGAGCAGTTCTTC | CASSITSALYNEQFF
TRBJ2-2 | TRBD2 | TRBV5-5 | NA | TGTGCCAGCAGCCACCGGGGGGACACCGGGGAGCTGTTTTTT | CASSHRGDTGELFF
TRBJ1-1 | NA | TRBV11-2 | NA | TGTGCCAGCAGCTTAGATCTGGGGGCGCACACTGAAGCTTTCTTT | CASSLDLGAHTEAFF
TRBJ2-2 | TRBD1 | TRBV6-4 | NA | TGTGCCAGCAGAGACAGGGGGCAAGACACCGGGGAGCTGTTTTTT | CASRDRGQDTGELFF
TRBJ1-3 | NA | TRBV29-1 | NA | TGCAGCGTTGTAACAGACTCTGGAAACACCATATATTTT | CSVVTDSGNTIYF
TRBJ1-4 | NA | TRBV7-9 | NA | TGTGCCAGCAGTCCTGGGGGAGGGAATGAAAAACTGTTTTTT | CASSPGGGNEKLFF
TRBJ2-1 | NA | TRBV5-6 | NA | TGTGCCAGCAGCTTGCGACATATCGATGAGCAGTTCTTC | CASSLRHIDEQFF
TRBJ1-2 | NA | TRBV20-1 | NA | TGCAGTGCTAGAGATTACCGGAGTTATTTC | CSARDYRSYF
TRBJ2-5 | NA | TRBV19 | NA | TGTGCCAGTAGTATAAGTGAGGAGACCCAGTACTTC | CASSISEETQYF
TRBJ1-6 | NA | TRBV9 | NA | TGTGCCAGCCGGACGGCAGGGATCATAAGCTCCTATAATTCACCCCTCCACTTT | CASRTAGIISSYNSPLHF
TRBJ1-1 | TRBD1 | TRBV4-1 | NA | TGCGCCAGCAGCCAAGCTTATGGACAGGGAGACACTGAAGCTTTCTTT | CASSQAYGQGDTEAFF